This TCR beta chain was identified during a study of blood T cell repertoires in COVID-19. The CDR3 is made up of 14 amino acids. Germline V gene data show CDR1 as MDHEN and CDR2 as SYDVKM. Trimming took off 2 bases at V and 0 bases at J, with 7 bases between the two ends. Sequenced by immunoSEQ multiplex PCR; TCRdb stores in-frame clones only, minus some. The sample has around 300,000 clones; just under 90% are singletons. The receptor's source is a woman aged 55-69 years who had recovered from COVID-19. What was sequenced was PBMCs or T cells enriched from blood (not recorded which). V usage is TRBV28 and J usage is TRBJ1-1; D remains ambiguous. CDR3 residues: CASSLAAVNTEAFF. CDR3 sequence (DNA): TGTGCCAGCAGTTTAGCGGCCGTGAACACTGAAGCTTTCTTT.